The 2 T cell receptor beta chains given below trace back to one sample, sequenced in a study of tumor and adjacent non-tumor tissue in lung cancer. TCRbeta libraries were built with three rounds of nested PCR, modified from ARM-PCR. TCRdb recomputed calls from the multiplex PCR reads with MiXCR, one row per CDR3 protein. The sample comprises fewer than 100,000 distinct CDR3 sequences, approximately 80% of which are singletons, and about half rests with the top ten. RNA was extracted from bulk tissue without any cell sorting. Distant lung tissue was collected more than 3 cm away from the tumor edge. The specimen sequenced was distant non-tumor lung tissue. Every receptor here comes from a man aged 55 to 70 with non-small cell lung cancer.

On this clonotype: Germline is not matched at one junction end, which may reflect a read error. The rearrangement links TRBV7-2 to TRBJ2-4; D possibly corresponds to TRBD1 (6 bases). Per the germline V gene, CDR1 is SGHTA and CDR2 is FQGNSA. CDR3 length: 15 amino acids. CDR3 loop: CASSSHTGSKNNQYF. The CDR3 DNA follows: TGTGCCAGTAGCAGCCATACAGGGTCCAAAAACAATCAGTACTTC.

Regarding this clonotype: A much larger clone lies a single base off, so this may be a read error. The gene calls are TRBV7-9 and TRBJ2-4; D is possibly TRBD2 (5 bases). Germline-derived CDR1 and CDR2 are SEHNR and FQNEAQ (reference sequence). V lost 5 bases and J 8 bases, leaving 16 bases between the germline ends. This CDR3 has 14 residues. CDR3 region: CASSPPLDRDIQYF. The DNA for the CDR3 is TGTGCCAGCAGCCCTCCACTAGATAGGGACATTCAGTACTTC. The full variable domain, in which reference TRBV7-9 and TRBJ2-4 provide the parts outside the CDR3, is DTGVSQNPRHKITKRGQNVTFRCDPISEHNRLYWYRQTLGQGPEFLTYFQNEAQLEKSRLLSDRFSAERPKGSFSTLEIQRTEQGDSAMYLCASSPPLDRDIQYFGAGTRLSVL.